A selection of T cell receptor beta chains follows, all from one sample in a study of response to subunit inactivated influenza vaccine. Using its own MiXCR run on the RT-PCR reads, TCRdb lists one record per CDR3 protein. The repertoire holds approximately 570,000 distinct CDR3 sequences, with 7.6% as singletons. Source: PBMCs from blood, taken 23 to 25 months after vaccination. These receptors all come from a man aged 45 to 70 who received an inactivated influenza vaccine. The CDR3 runs from the conserved cysteine through the conserved F or W. D genes are given only for firm matches. Size tells how often a clone was seen (once, few, many) or the class of an expanded clone, and some rows leave it out.

j_call: TRBJ1-2
clone_size: few
d_call: TRBD1
v_call: TRBV5-1
cdr3_aa: CASSVQGANNYGYTF
cdr3_nt: TGCGCCAGCAGCGTACAGGGGGCCAACAACTATGGCTACACCTTC

j_call: TRBJ2-1
clone_size: .
d_call: TRBD1
v_call: TRBV20-1
cdr3_aa: CSAPRPGTGAGYNEQFF
cdr3_nt: TGCAGTGCTCCTCGTCCCGGGACAGGGGCCGGCTACAATGAGCAGTTCTTC

j_call: TRBJ1-1
clone_size: few
d_call: TRBD1
v_call: TRBV5-1
cdr3_aa: CASSYGQGTMNTEAFF
cdr3_nt: TGCGCCAGCAGCTATGGACAGGGGACCATGAACACTGAAGCTTTCTTT

j_call: TRBJ2-3
clone_size: .
d_call: TRBD2
v_call: TRBV7-2
cdr3_aa: CASSLVGTSVTDTQYF
cdr3_nt: TGTGCCAGCAGCTTAGTTGGGACTAGCGTGACAGATACGCAGTATTTT

j_call: TRBJ1-1
clone_size: few
d_call: .
v_call: TRBV12-3/TRBV12-4
cdr3_aa: CASKGPGGVTEAFF
cdr3_nt: TGTGCCAGCAAAGGTCCGGGGGGCGTCACTGAAGCTTTCTTT

j_call: TRBJ2-1
clone_size: .
d_call: .
v_call: TRBV12-3/TRBV12-4
cdr3_aa: CASSVHPSRGPDNEQFF
cdr3_nt: TGTGCCAGCAGCGTTCACCCCTCTCGGGGGCCCGACAATGAGCAGTTCTTC

j_call: TRBJ1-4
clone_size: few
d_call: .
v_call: TRBV15
cdr3_aa: CATSRSHGTPNEKLFF
cdr3_nt: TGTGCCACCAGCAGGTCTCATGGGACACCTAATGAAAAACTGTTTTTT

j_call: TRBJ2-7
clone_size: .
d_call: .
v_call: TRBV21-1
cdr3_aa: CASTESGLAGRSCTYEQYF
cdr3_nt: TGTGCCAGCACCGAATCGGGGCTAGCGGGTAGGAGCTGTACCTACGAGCAGTACTTC

j_call: TRBJ2-5
clone_size: many
d_call: TRBD1
v_call: TRBV6-1
cdr3_aa: CASRRGTGIKTQYF
cdr3_nt: TGTGCCAGCAGGAGGGGGACAGGGATCAAGACCCAGTACTTC

j_call: TRBJ1-5
clone_size: .
d_call: TRBD1
v_call: TRBV6-2/TRBV6-3
cdr3_aa: CASRPGQGRQPQHF
cdr3_nt: TGTGCCAGCAGACCCGGACAGGGACGGCAGCCCCAGCATTTT

j_call: TRBJ2-5
clone_size: few
d_call: TRBD2
v_call: TRBV6-2/TRBV6-3
cdr3_aa: CASSWTSGARQETQYF
cdr3_nt: TGTGCCAGCAGCTGGACTAGCGGGGCTCGCCAAGAGACCCAGTACTTC

j_call: TRBJ2-3
clone_size: many
d_call: .
v_call: TRBV7-2
cdr3_aa: CASTTRGGLTDTQYF
cdr3_nt: TGTGCCAGCACCACCAGGGGGGGCCTCACAGATACGCAGTATTTT

j_call: TRBJ1-1
clone_size: .
d_call: .
v_call: TRBV15
cdr3_aa: CATSPEGEQNTEAFF
cdr3_nt: TGTGCCACCAGCCCAGAGGGGGAGCAGAACACTGAAGCTTTCTTT

j_call: TRBJ2-5
clone_size: .
d_call: TRBD2
v_call: TRBV7-3
cdr3_aa: CASSLKGTTLETQYF
cdr3_nt: TGTGCCAGCAGCTTAAAGGGGACTACGCTCGAGACCCAGTACTTC

j_call: TRBJ2-3
clone_size: few
d_call: .
v_call: TRBV10-3
cdr3_aa: CAIRNPLAGIDTQYF
cdr3_nt: TGTGCCATCAGGAACCCCCTGGCGGGTATTGATACGCAGTATTTT

j_call: TRBJ1-6
clone_size: many
d_call: .
v_call: TRBV4-1
cdr3_aa: CASSQDGLGSNSPLHF
cdr3_nt: TGCGCCAGCAGCCAAGACGGACTGGGGTCAAATTCACCCCTCCACTTT

j_call: TRBJ2-2
clone_size: .
d_call: TRBD2
v_call: TRBV11-2
cdr3_aa: CASSRLPPRLAGATGELFF
cdr3_nt: TGTGCCAGCAGCCGCCTCCCCCCTAGGCTAGCGGGAGCCACCGGGGAGCTGTTTTTT

j_call: TRBJ2-1
clone_size: many
d_call: .
v_call: TRBV20-1
cdr3_aa: CSAHWASGSYNEQFF
cdr3_nt: TGCAGTGCTCACTGGGCCAGCGGATCGTACAATGAGCAGTTCTTC

j_call: TRBJ2-3
clone_size: .
d_call: TRBD2
v_call: TRBV5-1
cdr3_aa: CASSFLAGESTDTQYF
cdr3_nt: TGCGCCAGCAGCTTTCTAGCGGGGGAGAGCACAGATACGCAGTATTTT

j_call: TRBJ1-1
clone_size: many
d_call: .
v_call: TRBV12-3/TRBV12-4
cdr3_aa: CASSPSGGRAYTEAFF
cdr3_nt: TGTGCCAGCAGTCCTAGTGGGGGGCGGGCTTACACTGAAGCTTTCTTT

j_call: TRBJ1-1
clone_size: .
d_call: .
v_call: TRBV12-3/TRBV12-4
cdr3_aa: CASSFQGSVAAFF
cdr3_nt: TGTGCCAGCAGTTTTCAGGGGTCGGTGGCAGCTTTCTTT

j_call: TRBJ2-5
clone_size: few
d_call: .
v_call: TRBV30
cdr3_aa: CAGRQTQETQYF
cdr3_nt: TGTGCCGGGAGACAGACCCAAGAGACCCAGTACTTC

j_call: TRBJ1-2
clone_size: many
d_call: .
v_call: TRBV29-1
cdr3_aa: CSATLDKSAGYTF
cdr3_nt: TGCAGCGCCACCCTGGACAAAAGTGCCGGCTACACCTTC

j_call: TRBJ2-3
clone_size: .
d_call: .
v_call: TRBV14
cdr3_aa: CASSPSYGTPLSTDTQYF
cdr3_nt: TGTGCCAGCAGCCCCTCTTATGGGACGCCACTAAGCACAGATACGCAGTATTTT

j_call: TRBJ2-3
clone_size: .
d_call: .
v_call: TRBV5-8
cdr3_aa: CASGSTGMGTDTQYF
cdr3_nt: TGTGCCAGCGGCTCCACAGGGATGGGCACAGATACGCAGTATTTT